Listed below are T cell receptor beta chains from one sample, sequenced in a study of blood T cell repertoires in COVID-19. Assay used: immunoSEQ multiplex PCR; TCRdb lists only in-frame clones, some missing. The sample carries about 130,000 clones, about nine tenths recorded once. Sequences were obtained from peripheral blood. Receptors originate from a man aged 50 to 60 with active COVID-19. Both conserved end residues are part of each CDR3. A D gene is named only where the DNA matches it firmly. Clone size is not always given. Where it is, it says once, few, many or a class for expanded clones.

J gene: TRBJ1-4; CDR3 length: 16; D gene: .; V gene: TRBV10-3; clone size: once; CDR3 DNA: TGTGCCATCAGTGAAACCGGGACTCCGGGGGGGGAAAAACTGTTTTTT; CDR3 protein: CAISETGTPGGEKLFF
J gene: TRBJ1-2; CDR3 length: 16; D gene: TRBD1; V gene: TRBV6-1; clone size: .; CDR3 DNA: TGTGCCAGCAGTGTAGTCGCGGGGACAGGGTCCCTTGGCTACACCTTC; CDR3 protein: CASSVVAGTGSLGYTF
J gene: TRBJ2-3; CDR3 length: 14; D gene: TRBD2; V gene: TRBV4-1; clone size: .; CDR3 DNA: TGCGCCAGCAGCTGGGGGGGACGGACAGATACGCAGTATTTT; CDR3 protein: CASSWGGRTDTQYF
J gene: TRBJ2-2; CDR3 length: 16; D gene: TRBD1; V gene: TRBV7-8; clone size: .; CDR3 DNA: TGTGCCAGCAGTTACCGAGACAGGGGGCTGACCGGGGAGCTGTTTTTT; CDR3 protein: CASSYRDRGLTGELFF
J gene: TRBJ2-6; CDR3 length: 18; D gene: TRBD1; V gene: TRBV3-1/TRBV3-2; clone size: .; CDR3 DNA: TGTGCCAGCAGCCAAGTGTGGACAGGGAGCGTTGGGGCCAACGTCCTGACTTTC; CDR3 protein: CASSQVWTGSVGANVLTF
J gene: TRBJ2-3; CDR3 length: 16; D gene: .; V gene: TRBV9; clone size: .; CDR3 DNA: TGTGCCAGCAGCCTTGGGCCGAGAAGTAACACAGATACGCAGTATTTT; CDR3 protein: CASSLGPRSNTDTQYF
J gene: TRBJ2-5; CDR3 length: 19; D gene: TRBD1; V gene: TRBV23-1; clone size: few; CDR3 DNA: TGCGCCAGCAGTCAAAAGGGAGTCCCCACAGGGGTCCTCCAAGAGACCCAGTACTTC; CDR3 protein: CASSQKGVPTGVLQETQYF
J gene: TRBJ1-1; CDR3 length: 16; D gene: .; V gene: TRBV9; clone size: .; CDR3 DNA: TGTGCCAGCAGCCCCGTCGGGAGGCAAGAGAACACTGAAGCTTTCTTT; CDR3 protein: CASSPVGRQENTEAFF
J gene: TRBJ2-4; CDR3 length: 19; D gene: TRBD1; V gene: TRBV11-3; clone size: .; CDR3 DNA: TGTGCCAGCAGCTCAATTCCCAGACAGGGACCCGCTCCACTAAACATTCAGTACTTC; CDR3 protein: CASSSIPRQGPAPLNIQYF
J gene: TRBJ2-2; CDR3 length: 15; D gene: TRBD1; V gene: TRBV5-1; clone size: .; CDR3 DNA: TGCGCCAGCAGCTGGGGGACAGGGTCTACCGGGGAGCTGTTTTTT; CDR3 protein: CASSWGTGSTGELFF
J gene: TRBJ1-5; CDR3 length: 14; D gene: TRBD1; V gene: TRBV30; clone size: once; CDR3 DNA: TGTGCCTGGAGTGTAAGACAGGGTGATCAGCCCCAGCATTTT; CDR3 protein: CAWSVRQGDQPQHF
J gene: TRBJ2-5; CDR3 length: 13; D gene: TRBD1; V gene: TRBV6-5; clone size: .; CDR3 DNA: TGTGCCAGCAAGAGGGGGCTCCAAGAGACCCAGTACTTC; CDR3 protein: CASKRGLQETQYF
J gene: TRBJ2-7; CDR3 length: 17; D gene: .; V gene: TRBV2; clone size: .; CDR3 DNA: TGTGCCAGCAGTGATTCCCAGCGTCAGTCGATCCCCTACGAGCAGTACTTC; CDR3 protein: CASSDSQRQSIPYEQYF
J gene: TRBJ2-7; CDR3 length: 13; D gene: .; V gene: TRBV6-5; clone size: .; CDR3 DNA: TGTGCCAGCAAAAGACAGTCACGATACGAGCAGTACTTC; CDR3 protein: CASKRQSRYEQYF
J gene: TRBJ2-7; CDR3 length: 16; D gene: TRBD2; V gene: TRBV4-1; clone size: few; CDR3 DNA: TGCGCCAGCAGCCAACTCTCCGGGACTAGAATTTACGAGCAGTACTTC; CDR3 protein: CASSQLSGTRIYEQYF
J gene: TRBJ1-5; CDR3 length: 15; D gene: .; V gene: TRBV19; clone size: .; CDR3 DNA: TGTGCCAGTAGTATAGTGCAGGGAGGTCATCAGCCCCAGCATTTT; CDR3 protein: CASSIVQGGHQPQHF
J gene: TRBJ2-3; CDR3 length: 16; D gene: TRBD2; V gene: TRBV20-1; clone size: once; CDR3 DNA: TGCAGTGCTAGTTCCACCGGGGGGGGGAGCACAGATACGCAGTATTTT; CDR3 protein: CSASSTGGGSTDTQYF
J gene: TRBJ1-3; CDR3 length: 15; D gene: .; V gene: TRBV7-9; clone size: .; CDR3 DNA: TGTGCCAGCAGCCCCCCGTATCGCGTCGGAAACACCATATATTTT; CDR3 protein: CASSPPYRVGNTIYF
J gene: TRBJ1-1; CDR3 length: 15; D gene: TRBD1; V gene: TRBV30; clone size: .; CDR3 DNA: TGTGCCTGGAGTCCCCCGGACAGGGATGAGGCCGAAGCTTTCTTT; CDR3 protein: CAWSPPDRDEAEAFF
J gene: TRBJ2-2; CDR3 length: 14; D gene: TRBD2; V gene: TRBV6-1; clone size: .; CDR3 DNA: TGTGCCAGCAGTGAACGGCGGGGGTCGGGGGAGCTGTTTTTT; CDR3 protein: CASSERRGSGELFF
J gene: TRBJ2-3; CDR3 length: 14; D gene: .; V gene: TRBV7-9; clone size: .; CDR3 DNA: TGTGCCAGCAGCCGAACGGGTAGCACAGATACGCAGTATTTT; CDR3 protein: CASSRTGSTDTQYF
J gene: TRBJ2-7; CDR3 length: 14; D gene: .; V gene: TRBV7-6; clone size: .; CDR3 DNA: TGTGCCAGCACTCCGGGAACACTAGACTACGAGCAGTACTTC; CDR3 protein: CASTPGTLDYEQYF